These T cell receptor beta chains were read from a single sample in a study of OX40 agonist ivuxolimab in advanced cancers. Sequencing was performed with immunoSEQ multiplex PCR; in TCRdb, only in-frame clones are kept and a portion is missing. The table lists around 83,000 clones, approximately 88% of them singletons, with less than 5% in the top ten. The sequences come from CD4+ or CD8+ T cells sorted from blood, collected in a trial of the OX40 agonist ivuxolimab. The source is an adult with an advanced solid tumor such as melanoma, head and neck, liver or kidney cancer. CDR3s include the opening cysteine and the closing phenylalanine or tryptophan. A D gene is named only where the DNA matches it firmly.

V gene	J gene	D gene	CDR3 protein	CDR3 DNA
TRBV4-2	TRBJ1-4	TRBD1	CASSQGTGGAYNEKLFF	TGTGCCAGCAGCCAAGGGACAGGGGGCGCCTACAATGAAAAACTGTTTTTT
TRBV5-1	TRBJ2-2	-	CASSGPGRSNTGELFF	TGCGCCAGCAGCGGCCCGGGACGATCGAACACCGGGGAGCTGTTTTTT
TRBV21-1	TRBJ2-2	-	CASSKDASNTGELFF	TGTGCCAGCAGCAAAGATGCCAGTAACACCGGGGAGCTGTTTTTT
TRBV29-1	TRBJ2-1	TRBD2	CSVEKLAGGNEQFF	TGCAGCGTTGAAAAGTTAGCGGGAGGCAATGAGCAGTTCTTC
TRBV11-2	TRBJ1-2	TRBD1	CASSPRGTAWRAGYTF	TGTGCCAGCAGCCCTAGGGGGACAGCCTGGCGTGCTGGCTACACCTTC
TRBV23-1	TRBJ1-2	-	CASRRQTDPTYGYTF	TGCGCCAGCAGACGCCAGACAGATCCTACCTATGGCTACACCTTC
TRBV28	TRBJ2-7	-	CASRQGNSYEQYF	TGTGCCAGCAGGCAAGGGAACTCCTACGAGCAGTACTTC
TRBV4-2	TRBJ1-1	TRBD1	CASSRERTGTGPYMNTEAFF	TGTGCCAGCAGCCGAGAGAGAACCGGGACAGGGCCCTACATGAACACTGAAGCTTTCTTT
TRBV6-1	TRBJ2-1	-	CASSGWTTRLNEQFF	TGTGCCAGCAGTGGTTGGACTACACGTTTAAATGAGCAGTTCTTC
TRBV7-9	TRBJ2-1	-	CASSLGQGDNEQFF	TGTGCCAGCAGCTTAGGCCAGGGCGACAATGAGCAGTTCTTC
TRBV21-1	TRBJ1-6	-	CASKTGRLSSYNSPLHF	TGTGCCAGCAAGACAGGGAGACTTAGTTCGTATAATTCACCCCTCCACTTT